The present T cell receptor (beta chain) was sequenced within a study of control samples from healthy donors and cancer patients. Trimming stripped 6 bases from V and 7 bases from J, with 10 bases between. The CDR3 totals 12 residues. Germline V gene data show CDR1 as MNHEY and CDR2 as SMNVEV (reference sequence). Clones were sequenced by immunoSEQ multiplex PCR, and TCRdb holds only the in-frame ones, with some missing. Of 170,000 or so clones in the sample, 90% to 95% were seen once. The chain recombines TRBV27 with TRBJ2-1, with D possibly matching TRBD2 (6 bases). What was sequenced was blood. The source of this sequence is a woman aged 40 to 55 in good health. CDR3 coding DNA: TGTGCCAGCAGCACGGACTATAATGAGCAGTTCTTC. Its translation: CASSTDYNEQFF.